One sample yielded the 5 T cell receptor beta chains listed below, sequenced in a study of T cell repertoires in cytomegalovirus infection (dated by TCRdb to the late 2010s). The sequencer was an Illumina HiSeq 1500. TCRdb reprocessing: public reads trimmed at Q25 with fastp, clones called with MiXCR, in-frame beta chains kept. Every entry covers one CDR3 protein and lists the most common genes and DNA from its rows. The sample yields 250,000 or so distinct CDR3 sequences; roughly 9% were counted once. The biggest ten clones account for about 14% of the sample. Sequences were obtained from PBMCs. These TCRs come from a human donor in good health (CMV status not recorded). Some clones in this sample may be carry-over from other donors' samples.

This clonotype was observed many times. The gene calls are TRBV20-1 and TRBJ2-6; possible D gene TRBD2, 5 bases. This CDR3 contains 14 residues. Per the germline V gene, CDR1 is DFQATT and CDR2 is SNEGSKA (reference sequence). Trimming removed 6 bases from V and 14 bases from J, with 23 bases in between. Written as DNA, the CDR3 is TGCAGTGCCCCTACGGGGTTCGGTAGTAGCATCCTGACTTTC. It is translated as CSAPTGFGSSILTF.

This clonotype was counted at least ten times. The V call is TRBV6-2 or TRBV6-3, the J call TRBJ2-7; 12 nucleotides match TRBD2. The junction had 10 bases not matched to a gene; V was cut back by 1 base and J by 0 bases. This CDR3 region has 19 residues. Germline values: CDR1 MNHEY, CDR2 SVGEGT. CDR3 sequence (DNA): TGTGCCAGCAGTTACTTTCAACTAGCGGGAGGTTTCCCCTCCTACGAGCAGTACTTC. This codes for CASSYFQLAGGFPSYEQYF.

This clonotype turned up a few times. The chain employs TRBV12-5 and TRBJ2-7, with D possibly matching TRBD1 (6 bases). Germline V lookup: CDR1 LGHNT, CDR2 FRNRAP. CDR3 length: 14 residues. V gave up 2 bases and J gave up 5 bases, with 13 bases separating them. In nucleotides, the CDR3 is TGTGCTAGTGGTTTGCCCCAGACAGGACACGAGCAGTACTTC. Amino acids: CASGLPQTGHEQYF.

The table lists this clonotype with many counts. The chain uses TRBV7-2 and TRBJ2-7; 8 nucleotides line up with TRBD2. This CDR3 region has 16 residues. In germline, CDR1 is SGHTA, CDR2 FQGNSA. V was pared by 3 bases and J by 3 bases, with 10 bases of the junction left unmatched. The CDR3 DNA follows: TGTGCCAGCAGCTTTAGGGAGCGGGAGAGGAGCTACGAGCAGTACTTC. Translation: CASSFRERERSYEQYF. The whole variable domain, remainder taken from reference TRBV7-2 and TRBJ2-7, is GAGVSQSPSNKVTEKGKDVELRCDPISGHTALYWYRQSLGQGLEFLIYFQGNSAPDKSGLPSDRFSAERTGGSVSTLTIQRTQQEDSAVYLCASSFRERERSYEQYFGPGTRLTVT.

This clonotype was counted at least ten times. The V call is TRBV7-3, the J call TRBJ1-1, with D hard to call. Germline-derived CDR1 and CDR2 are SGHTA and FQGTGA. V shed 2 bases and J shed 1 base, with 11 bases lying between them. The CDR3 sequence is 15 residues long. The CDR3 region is CASSLDPQPNTEAFF. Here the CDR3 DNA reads TGTGCCAGCAGCTTAGATCCTCAGCCGAACACTGAAGCTTTCTTT.